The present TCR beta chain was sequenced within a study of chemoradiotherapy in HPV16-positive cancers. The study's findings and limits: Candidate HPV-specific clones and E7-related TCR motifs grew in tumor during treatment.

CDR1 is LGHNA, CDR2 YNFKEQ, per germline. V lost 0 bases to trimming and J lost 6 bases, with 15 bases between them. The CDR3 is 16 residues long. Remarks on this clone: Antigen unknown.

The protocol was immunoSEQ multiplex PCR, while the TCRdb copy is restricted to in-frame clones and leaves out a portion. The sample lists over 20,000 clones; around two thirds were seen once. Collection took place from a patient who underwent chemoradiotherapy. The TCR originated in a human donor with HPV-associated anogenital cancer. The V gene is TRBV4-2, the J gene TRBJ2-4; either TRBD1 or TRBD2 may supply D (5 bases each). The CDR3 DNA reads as TGTGCCAGCAGCCAAGATTTCATGGGGACGGGAAACATTCAGTACTTC. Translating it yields CASSQDFMGTGNIQYF.